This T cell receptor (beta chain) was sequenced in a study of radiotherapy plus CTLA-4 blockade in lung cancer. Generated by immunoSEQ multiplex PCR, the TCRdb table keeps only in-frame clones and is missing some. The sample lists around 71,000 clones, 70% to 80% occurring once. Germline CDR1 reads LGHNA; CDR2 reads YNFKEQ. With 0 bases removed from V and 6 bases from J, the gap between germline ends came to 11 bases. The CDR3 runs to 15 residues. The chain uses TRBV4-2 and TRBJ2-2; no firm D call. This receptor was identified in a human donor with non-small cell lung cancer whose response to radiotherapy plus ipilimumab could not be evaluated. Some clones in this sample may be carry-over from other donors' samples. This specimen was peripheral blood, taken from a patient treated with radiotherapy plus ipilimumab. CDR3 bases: TGTGCCAGCAGCCAAGATCTAACTATATCCGGGGAGCTGTTTTTT. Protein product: CASSQDLTISGELFF.